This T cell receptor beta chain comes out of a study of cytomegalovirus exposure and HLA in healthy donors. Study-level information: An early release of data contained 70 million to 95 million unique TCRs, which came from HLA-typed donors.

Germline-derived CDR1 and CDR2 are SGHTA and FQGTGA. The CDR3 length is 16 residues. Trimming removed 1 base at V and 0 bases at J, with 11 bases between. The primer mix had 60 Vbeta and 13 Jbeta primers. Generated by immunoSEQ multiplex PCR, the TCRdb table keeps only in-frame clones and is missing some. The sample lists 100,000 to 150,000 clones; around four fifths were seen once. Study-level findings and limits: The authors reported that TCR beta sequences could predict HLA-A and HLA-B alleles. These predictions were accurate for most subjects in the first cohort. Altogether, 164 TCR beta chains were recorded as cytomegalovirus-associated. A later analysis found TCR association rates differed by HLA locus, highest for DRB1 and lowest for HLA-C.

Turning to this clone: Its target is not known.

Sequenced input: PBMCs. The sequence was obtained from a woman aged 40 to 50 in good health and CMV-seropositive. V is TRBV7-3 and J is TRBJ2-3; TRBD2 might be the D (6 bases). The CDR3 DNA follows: TGTGCCAGCAGCTTAAGGGGTAGCGGTAGCACAGATACGCAGTATTTT. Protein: CASSLRGSGSTDTQYF.